This is a list of T cell receptor beta chains from one sample in a study of response to subunit inactivated influenza vaccine. Via MiXCR, TCRdb re-called the RT-PCR reads, giving one row per CDR3 protein. Found here are 150,000 to 200,000 distinct CDR3 sequences, 7.5% to 10% of them singletons; the top ten hold 11%. The sample consisted of non-naive T cells sorted from PBMCs, taken on the day of vaccination. The receptors were gathered from a man between 45 and 60 years old who received an inactivated influenza vaccine. Each CDR3 is given with its conserved first and last residue. The D gene is left open where the match is weak. Size tells how often a clone was seen (once, few, many) or the class of an expanded clone, and some rows leave it out.

len: 14; abundance: few; d_gene: TRBD1; j_gene: TRBJ2-1; v_gene: TRBV2; CDR3aa: CASSQGALDNEQFF; CDR3nt: TGTGCCAGCAGTCAGGGGGCCCTAGACAATGAGCAGTTCTTC
len: 14; abundance: NA; d_gene: NA; j_gene: TRBJ1-4; v_gene: TRBV30; CDR3aa: CAWSSTPSTEKLFF; CDR3nt: TGTGCCTGGAGTTCCACCCCTAGCACTGAAAAACTGTTTTTT
len: 11; abundance: few; d_gene: NA; j_gene: TRBJ2-1; v_gene: TRBV11-2; CDR3aa: CASSPDNEQFF; CDR3nt: TGTGCCAGCAGCCCGGACAATGAGCAGTTCTTC
len: 20; abundance: NA; d_gene: NA; j_gene: TRBJ2-7; v_gene: TRBV6-2/TRBV6-3; CDR3aa: CASSYSTSRGYNYHSYEQYF; CDR3nt: TGTGCCAGCAGTTACTCGACAAGTAGGGGGTACAACTACCACTCCTACGAGCAGTACTTC
len: 15; abundance: many; d_gene: NA; j_gene: TRBJ2-3; v_gene: TRBV7-2; CDR3aa: CASSLAGVSGDTQYF; CDR3nt: TGTGCCAGCAGCTTAGCGGGAGTGAGTGGAGATACGCAGTATTTT
len: 14; abundance: few; d_gene: TRBD1; j_gene: TRBJ1-1; v_gene: TRBV2; CDR3aa: CASSEYRGNTEAFF; CDR3nt: TGTGCCAGCAGTGAATACAGGGGGAACACTGAAGCTTTCTTT
len: 16; abundance: many; d_gene: NA; j_gene: TRBJ1-5; v_gene: TRBV4-1; CDR3aa: CASSQTPGLSNQPQHF; CDR3nt: TGCGCCAGCAGCCAGACCCCTGGATTAAGCAATCAGCCCCAGCATTTT
len: 15; abundance: NA; d_gene: TRBD1; j_gene: TRBJ1-5; v_gene: TRBV12-3/TRBV12-4; CDR3aa: CASNYAGGVNQPQHF; CDR3nt: TGTGCCAGCAACTATGCAGGGGGGGTCAATCAGCCCCAGCATTTT
len: 17; abundance: few; d_gene: TRBD2; j_gene: TRBJ2-7; v_gene: TRBV5-8; CDR3aa: CASSLTSGGRSSYEQYF; CDR3nt: TGTGCCAGCAGCCTAACTAGCGGGGGCCGCAGCTCCTACGAGCAGTACTTC
len: 13; abundance: many; d_gene: NA; j_gene: TRBJ1-1; v_gene: TRBV7-8; CDR3aa: CASSLEGSGEAFF; CDR3nt: TGTGCCAGCAGCTTAGAAGGGTCCGGTGAAGCTTTCTTT
len: 14; abundance: many; d_gene: NA; j_gene: TRBJ1-3; v_gene: TRBV12-3/TRBV12-4; CDR3aa: CASSFGQRGNTIYF; CDR3nt: TGTGCCAGCAGTTTCGGGCAGAGAGGAAACACCATATATTTT
len: 15; abundance: many; d_gene: TRBD2; j_gene: TRBJ2-2; v_gene: TRBV3-1; CDR3aa: CASSRAGASTGELFF; CDR3nt: TGTGCCAGCAGCCGAGCGGGAGCGAGCACCGGGGAGCTGTTTTTT
len: 14; abundance: many; d_gene: NA; j_gene: TRBJ2-1; v_gene: TRBV7-9; CDR3aa: CASSPPGGIGEQFF; CDR3nt: TGTGCCAGCAGCCCCCCTGGGGGGATAGGGGAGCAGTTCTTC
len: 15; abundance: few; d_gene: NA; j_gene: TRBJ1-1; v_gene: TRBV9; CDR3aa: CASSVSAIMDTEAFF; CDR3nt: TGTGCCAGCAGCGTATCGGCCATCATGGACACTGAAGCTTTCTTT
len: 14; abundance: NA; d_gene: TRBD2; j_gene: TRBJ2-2; v_gene: TRBV25-1; CDR3aa: CASSKTSGTGELFF; CDR3nt: TGTGCCAGCAGTAAGACTAGCGGGACCGGGGAGCTGTTTTTT
len: 12; abundance: few; d_gene: NA; j_gene: TRBJ2-5; v_gene: TRBV20-1; CDR3aa: CSGSAGQETQYF; CDR3nt: TGCAGTGGATCCGCTGGCCAAGAGACCCAGTACTTC
len: 15; abundance: NA; d_gene: NA; j_gene: TRBJ2-1; v_gene: TRBV28; CDR3aa: CASSLTSPGYNEQFF; CDR3nt: TGTGCCAGCAGTTTAACTTCCCCGGGGTACAATGAGCAGTTCTTC
len: 14; abundance: many; d_gene: NA; j_gene: TRBJ1-2; v_gene: TRBV5-1; CDR3aa: CASSFYTANYGYTF; CDR3nt: TGCGCCAGCAGTTTCTACACCGCAAACTATGGCTACACCTTC
len: 18; abundance: few; d_gene: TRBD1; j_gene: TRBJ1-1; v_gene: TRBV12-3/TRBV12-4; CDR3aa: CASRPHRDRGLFWTEAFF; CDR3nt: TGTGCCAGCAGGCCTCACAGGGACAGGGGGCTGTTTTGGACTGAAGCTTTCTTT
len: 13; abundance: NA; d_gene: NA; j_gene: TRBJ2-5; v_gene: TRBV18; CDR3aa: CASSPTGPGTQYF; CDR3nt: TGTGCCAGCTCACCAACGGGGCCCGGGACCCAGTACTTC
len: 16; abundance: many; d_gene: NA; j_gene: TRBJ1-2; v_gene: TRBV19; CDR3aa: CASSGVSVEGHYGYTF; CDR3nt: TGTGCCAGTAGTGGAGTGAGTGTAGAGGGTCACTATGGCTACACCTTC
len: 16; abundance: NA; d_gene: TRBD1; j_gene: TRBJ2-7; v_gene: TRBV6-1; CDR3aa: CASSRRPGTGEHEQYF; CDR3nt: TGTGCCAGCAGTAGAAGACCCGGGACAGGGGAGCACGAGCAGTACTTC
len: 14; abundance: many; d_gene: TRBD1; j_gene: TRBJ2-1; v_gene: TRBV6-2/TRBV6-3; CDR3aa: CASRDRGSYNEQFF; CDR3nt: TGTGCCAGCAGGGACAGGGGCTCCTACAATGAGCAGTTCTTC
len: 16; abundance: many; d_gene: TRBD2; j_gene: TRBJ2-5; v_gene: TRBV12-3/TRBV12-4; CDR3aa: CASSLSLAGFQETQYF; CDR3nt: TGTGCCAGCAGTTTGAGTCTAGCGGGGTTCCAAGAGACCCAGTACTTC
len: 15; abundance: NA; d_gene: TRBD1; j_gene: TRBJ1-1; v_gene: TRBV4-3; CDR3aa: CASSRDGTGNTEAFF; CDR3nt: TGCGCCAGCAGCCGCGACGGGACAGGGAACACTGAAGCTTTCTTT
len: 14; abundance: NA; d_gene: TRBD2; j_gene: TRBJ2-1; v_gene: TRBV6-2/TRBV6-3; CDR3aa: CASSLAAPYNEQFF; CDR3nt: TGTGCCAGCAGCCTAGCGGCCCCCTACAATGAGCAGTTCTTC
len: 14; abundance: few; d_gene: NA; j_gene: TRBJ2-5; v_gene: TRBV7-2; CDR3aa: CASSLGAGEETQYF; CDR3nt: TGTGCCAGCAGCTTAGGGGCAGGGGAAGAGACCCAGTACTTC
len: 15; abundance: NA; d_gene: TRBD2; j_gene: TRBJ2-5; v_gene: TRBV5-6; CDR3aa: CASSLKSGGGETQYF; CDR3nt: TGTGCCAGCAGCTTAAAGTCGGGAGGTGGAGAGACCCAGTACTTC
len: 15; abundance: many; d_gene: NA; j_gene: TRBJ1-2; v_gene: TRBV15; CDR3aa: CATSRTPGSSYGYTF; CDR3nt: TGTGCCACCAGCAGGACACCAGGTTCCAGCTATGGCTACACCTTC
len: 15; abundance: many; d_gene: NA; j_gene: TRBJ1-1; v_gene: TRBV4-1; CDR3aa: CASSQPGRSSPEAFF; CDR3nt: TGCGCCAGCAGCCAACCGGGACGGAGTTCTCCTGAAGCTTTCTTT
len: 15; abundance: few; d_gene: TRBD1; j_gene: TRBJ1-3; v_gene: TRBV7-2; CDR3aa: CASSPDRGYGNTIYF; CDR3nt: TGTGCCAGCAGCCCCGACAGGGGGTATGGAAACACCATATATTTT
len: 15; abundance: NA; d_gene: NA; j_gene: TRBJ1-1; v_gene: TRBV7-2; CDR3aa: CASSFGREFVTEAFF; CDR3nt: TGTGCCAGCAGCTTCGGCAGGGAGTTTGTCACTGAAGCTTTCTTT
len: 15; abundance: NA; d_gene: NA; j_gene: TRBJ2-5; v_gene: TRBV6-1; CDR3aa: CASSRRSWGAETQYF; CDR3nt: TGTGCCAGCAGCCGCCGGTCATGGGGGGCAGAGACCCAGTACTTC
len: 17; abundance: few; d_gene: TRBD2; j_gene: TRBJ2-5; v_gene: TRBV28; CDR3aa: CASSPRPRLAYPETQYF; CDR3nt: TGTGCCAGCAGTCCTCGCCCCCGACTAGCCTACCCAGAGACCCAGTACTTC
len: 13; abundance: few; d_gene: TRBD1; j_gene: TRBJ2-7; v_gene: TRBV7-6; CDR3aa: CASSLSGTGPQYF; CDR3nt: TGTGCCAGCAGCTTATCTGGGACAGGGCCACAGTACTTC